The 27 T cell receptor beta chains listed next were all sequenced from one sample in a study of cytomegalovirus exposure and HLA in healthy donors. A multiplex PCR was run with 60 Vbeta primers and 13 Jbeta primers. Produced via immunoSEQ multiplex PCR; TCRdb's table is partial and in-frame only. Of under 250,000 clones in the sample, around 73% are singletons; the top ten hold less than 3.5%. Sequencing was done on a sample of PBMCs. The receptors stem from a woman aged 25 to 45 in good health and CMV-seronegative.

V gene TRBV28 combines with J gene TRBJ1-1; tentatively, D is TRBD1 (5 bases). The CDR3 sequence is 15 residues long. Germline assignment: CDR1 MDHEN and CDR2 SYDVKM. Trimming took off 3 bases at V and 4 bases at J, with 15 bases between the two ends. DNA for the CDR3: TGTGCCAGCAGTTTTACAGGAGCCGGGAGCACTGAAGCTTTCTTT. Translation: CASSFTGAGSTEAFF.

This chain joins TRBV5-1 and TRBJ2-3; D is perhaps TRBD2 (6 bases). The germline V gene encodes CDR1 SGHRS and CDR2 YFSETQ. This CDR3 contains 14 residues. The V gene lost 0 bases and the J gene lost 3 bases, with 8 bases spanning the gap. CDR3 nucleotide sequence: TGCGCCAGCAGCTTGGCCGCGGGGACAGATACGCAGTATTTT. This encodes CASSLAAGTDTQYF.

The chain uses TRBV29-1 and TRBJ2-7, with 13 bases matching TRBD2. The length of the CDR3 is 16 residues. V shed 4 bases, J shed 5 bases, and the junction held 11 bases outside the gene matches. CDR1 SQVTM and CDR2 ANQGSEA come from the germline V gene. CDR3 loop: CSVAWRTSGSWHEQYF. Written as DNA, the CDR3 is TGCAGCGTTGCGTGGAGGACTAGCGGGAGTTGGCACGAGCAGTACTTC.

The chain uses TRBV7-6 and TRBJ2-3, with TRBD2 matching over 8 bases. In germline, CDR1 is SGHVS, CDR2 FNYEAQ. The ends lost 2 bases at V and 4 bases at J; junction bases unmatched: 8. The CDR3 runs 16 residues. The CDR3 DNA sequence: TGTGCCAGCAGCTTATATCCGGGAGGGGCTGCAGATACGCAGTATTTT. It codes for CASSLYPGGAADTQYF.

The rearrangement links TRBV6-5 to TRBJ1-1, with D possibly TRBD1 on 6 matching bases. This CDR3 has 12 amino acids. With 8 bases removed from V and 4 bases from J, the gap between germline ends came to 11 bases. The germline V gene has CDR1 MNHEY and CDR2 SVGAGI. CDR3 protein: CASGRGSTEAFF. CDR3 coding DNA: TGTGCCAGCGGAAGGGGGAGCACTGAAGCTTTCTTT.

The chain couples TRBV29-1 to TRBJ2-7; D gene uncertain. Trimming removed 4 bases from V and 3 bases from J, with 13 bases in between. Germline CDR1 and CDR2: SQVTM and ANQGSEA. CDR3 size: 13 residues. The CDR3 sequence: CSVGHGANYEQYF. CDR3 nucleotide sequence: TGCAGCGTTGGGCACGGAGCTAACTACGAGCAGTACTTC.

This rearrangement joins TRBV5-1 to TRBJ1-3; TRBD1 is a possible D gene (5 bases). The CDR3 extends over 15 amino acids. Trimming removed 1 base at V and 4 bases at J, with 12 bases between. Germline V CDR1 and CDR2: SGHRS, YFSETQ. Written as DNA, the CDR3 is TGCGCCAGCAGCTTGAGGGGTACGAGGGGAAACACCATATATTTT. Its protein is CASSLRGTRGNTIYF.

This sequence joins TRBV5-1 and TRBJ2-3; D unclear. This CDR3 has 14 amino acids. V shed 0 bases and J shed 6 bases, with 11 bases lying between them. CDR1 SGHRS and CDR2 YFSETQ come from the germline V gene. CDR3 amino acids: CASSLASRWDTQYF. As DNA, the CDR3 is TGCGCCAGCAGCTTGGCTAGTAGATGGGATACGCAGTATTTT.

The CDR3 DNA reads TGTGCCAGCACTGGACTAGGAACAGATACGCAGTATTTT. Protein product: CASTGLGTDTQYF. The chain combines TRBV2 with TRBJ2-3, with 7 bases lining up with TRBD2. Per germline, CDR1 SNHLY and CDR2 FYNNEI. The CDR3 is 13 amino acids. The V gene end was trimmed by 7 bases and the J gene end by 3 bases; junction bases not matched to a gene: 4. Using reference TRBV2 and TRBJ2-3 for the parts outside the CDR3, the full variable domain is EPEVTQTPSHQVTQMGQEVILRCVPISNHLYFYWYRQILGQKVEFLVSFYNNEISEKSEIFDDQFSVERPDGSNFTLKIRSTKLEDSAMYFCASTGLGTDTQYFGPGTRLTVL.

The chain recombines TRBV4-2 with TRBJ1-6; TRBD1 matches at 7 bases. The junction had 7 bases not matched to a gene; V was cut back by 1 base and J by 10 bases. Germline lookup yields CDR1 LGHNA and CDR2 YNFKEQ. This CDR3 has 15 amino acids. CDR3 in DNA: TGTGCCAGCAGCCAAGCTAACAGGGGCCTCTCACCCCTCCACTTT. It codes for CASSQANRGLSPLHF.

The sample holds one count of this clone. The J gene is TRBJ2-1, the V gene TRBV28; the match to TRBD1 covers 8 bases. CDR1 and CDR2 from the germline V gene are MDHEN and SYDVKM. Trimming took 4 bases from V and 7 from J; bases not matched to a gene: 9. The CDR3 spans 15 residues. DNA for the CDR3: TGTGCCAGCAGTTCTTTTCGGACAGGGTGGAATGAGCAGTTCTTC. Translated, it gives CASSSFRTGWNEQFF. The variable domain in full, completed from reference TRBV28 and TRBJ2-1, reads DVKVTQSSRYLVKRTGEKVFLECVQDMDHENMFWYRQDPGLGLRLIYFSYDVKMKEKGDIPEGYSVSREKKERFSLILESASTNQTSMYLCASSSFRTGWNEQFFGPGTRLTVL.

The chain couples TRBV7-2 to TRBJ2-2; possible D gene TRBD2, 7 bases. The V and J ends lost 4 bases and 2 bases respectively, with 11 bases between them. The CDR3 contains 15 residues. Germline V lookup: CDR1 SGHTA, CDR2 FQGNSA. For the CDR3, the DNA is TGTGCCAGCAGCTCCCCGGGGGGCAACACCGGGGAGCTGTTTTTT. Translated, it gives CASSSPGGNTGELFF.

V and J are TRBV9 and TRBJ2-3; 7 nucleotides agree with TRBD2. J lost 2 bases, V lost 3 bases, and 9 bases had no gene match. The V gene's germline CDR1 is SGDLS and CDR2 YYNGEE. The CDR3 has 16 residues. The CDR3 loop is CASSADIGGITDTQYF. In DNA form, the CDR3 reads TGTGCCAGCAGCGCCGACATCGGGGGGATCACAGATACGCAGTATTTT.

This clone was seen a handful of times. The V gene is TRBV6-5, the J gene TRBJ1-1; no firm D call. V was pared by 2 bases and J by 1 base, with 5 bases between. Germline V gives CDR1 MNHEY, CDR2 SVGAGI. The CDR3 spans 13 residues. The CDR3 reads CASSYMANTEAFF. CDR3 nucleotides: TGTGCCAGCAGTTACATGGCGAACACTGAAGCTTTCTTT.

The genes are TRBV9 and TRBJ2-1; the match to TRBD2 covers 10 bases. The V and J ends lost 0 bases and 3 bases, in that order; junction bases with no gene match: 3. The germline gives CDR1 SGDLS, CDR2 YYNGEE. This CDR3 region has 16 residues. The CDR3 is CASSVAPSGGYNEQFF. The CDR3 nucleotides read TGTGCCAGCAGCGTAGCGCCTAGCGGGGGCTACAATGAGCAGTTCTTC.

V gene TRBV5-5 combines with J gene TRBJ1-1, with a tentative D call TRBD1 (5 bases). The CDR3 runs 12 residues. Germline V gene lookup returns CDR1 SGHKS and CDR2 YYEKEE (reference sequence). V was clipped by 3 bases and J by 7 bases, with 10 bases between them. This CDR3 is CASSSRRGEAFF. The CDR3 DNA is TGTGCCAGCAGCTCCCGGAGGGGTGAAGCTTTCTTT. The full variable domain, its missing parts supplied by reference TRBV5-5 and TRBJ1-1, is DAGVTQSPTHLIKTRGQQVTLRCSPISGHKSVSWYQQVLGQGPQFIFQYYEKEERGRGNFPDRFSARQFPNYSSELNVNALLLGDSALYLCASSSRRGEAFFGQGTRLTVV.

V and J are TRBV4-2 and TRBJ1-5; TRBD1 matches 8 bases. CDR3 length equals 16 residues. The trim removed 4 bases at V and 0 bases at J, leaving 5 bases unmatched. In germline, CDR1 is LGHNA, CDR2 YNFKEQ. CDR3 nucleotides: TGTGCCAGCAGCCGAGGGACAGGAAATAGCAATCAGCCCCAGCATTTT. Protein: CASSRGTGNSNQPQHF.

The chain employs TRBV19 and TRBJ2-1; possibly TRBD1 for D (6 bases). Germline-derived CDR1 and CDR2 are LNHDA and SQIVND (reference sequence). The CDR3 spans 16 residues. Trimming left V 3 bases short and J 5 bases short, with 17 bases between. CDR3 nucleotides: TGTGCCAGTAGTATCTTGGGGGCTTGGTTCCACAATGAGCAGTTCTTC. Translated, it gives CASSILGAWFHNEQFF.

V gene TRBV4-1 combines with J gene TRBJ2-3; 10 nucleotides agree with TRBD2. The CDR3 runs 18 residues. Germline assignment: CDR1 MGHRA and CDR2 YSYEKL. V lost 3 bases and J lost 2; bases outside the gene matches: 11. CDR3 in amino acids: CASSQTPPLAGVTDTQYF. Written as DNA, the CDR3 is TGCGCCAGCAGCCAGACCCCTCCCCTAGCGGGAGTCACAGATACGCAGTATTTT.

The chain has TRBV9 and TRBJ1-3, with 9 nucleotides matching TRBD1. The CDR3 consists of 18 residues. Germline V CDR1 and CDR2: SGDLS, YYNGEE. V shed 3 bases and J 1 base; nucleotides not matched to a gene: 11. DNA for the CDR3: TGTGCCAGCAGCGAGGGACAGGGCAGAATAAGGTCTGGAAACACCATATATTTT. It encodes CASSEGQGRIRSGNTIYF.

The chain links TRBV5-1 to TRBJ2-1; D may be TRBD2 (5 bases). The V end lost 4 bases, the J end lost 6 bases, and 14 bases lay between the germline ends. CDR1 is SGHRS, CDR2 YFSETQ, per germline. The CDR3 has 14 residues. CDR3 amino acids: CASSTGDPFNEQFF. The CDR3 DNA reads as TGCGCCAGCAGCACCGGGGATCCTTTCAATGAGCAGTTCTTC. Based on the CDR3 plus reference TRBV5-1 and TRBJ2-1, the full variable domain is KAGVTQTPRYLIKTRGQQVTLSCSPISGHRSVSWYQQTPGQGLQFLFEYFSETQRNKGNFPGRFSGRQFSNSRSEMNVSTLELGDSALYLCASSTGDPFNEQFFGPGTRLTVL.

The gene calls are TRBV28 and TRBJ1-1; D not certain. The germline CDR1 and CDR2 sequences are MDHEN and SYDVKM. Trimming removed 8 bases at V and 5 bases at J, with 9 bases between. This CDR3 spans 11 amino acids. CDR3 coding DNA: TGTGCCAGCGGCAGAGGAACTGAAGCTTTCTTT. The encoded protein is CASGRGTEAFF.

The rearrangement uses TRBV29-1 and TRBJ2-7; D perhaps matches TRBD1 (5 bases). Trimming took off 4 bases at V and 4 bases at J, with 14 bases between the two ends. This CDR3 region has 13 residues. Germline V lookup: CDR1 SQVTM, CDR2 ANQGSEA. The CDR3 sequence is CSVGVDTRYEQYF. The CDR3 bases are TGCAGCGTTGGGGTGGACACGCGTTACGAGCAGTACTTC.

V and J are TRBV6-1 and TRBJ1-4; a possible D gene is TRBD1 (6 bases). The V end lost 2 bases, the J end lost 8 bases, and 9 bases lay between the germline ends. The germline gives CDR1 MNHNS, CDR2 SASEGT. The CDR3 runs to 13 residues. CDR3 DNA sequence: TGTGCCAGCAGTGAAAGACAGGTGGAAAAACTGTTTTTT. Residues: CASSERQVEKLFF.

The chain links TRBV10-3 to TRBJ1-3, with D unclear. V lost 4 bases and J lost 4, with 14 bases in between. The CDR3 length is 15 residues. Looked up from germline, CDR1 is ENHRY and CDR2 is SYGVKD. As DNA, the CDR3 is TGTGCCATCAGTGCCTCCGGGGAAGGGGGAAACACCATATATTTT. Protein: CAISASGEGGNTIYF.

The chain has TRBV2 and TRBJ2-7, with 12 bases that match TRBD2. CDR1 is SNHLY and CDR2 is FYNNEI in the germline V gene. This CDR3 has 15 residues. The V gene end was trimmed by 6 bases and the J gene end by 3 bases; junction bases not matched to a gene: 6. The CDR3 here is CASRRGTSGYYEQYF. CDR3 coding DNA: TGTGCCAGCAGAAGAGGGACTAGCGGGTACTACGAGCAGTACTTC.

Concerning this clone itself: The identical CDR3 is also encoded by other nucleotide sequences in the sample. The chain couples TRBV19 to TRBJ2-1; 8 nucleotides line up with TRBD1. This CDR3 region has 13 residues. Germline lookup yields CDR1 LNHDA and CDR2 SQIVND (reference sequence). The J segment lost 7 bases and the V segment lost 7 bases, leaving 6 bases of the junction unmatched. The CDR3 spells CASTDRGRNEQFF. CDR3 bases: TGTGCCAGTACCGACAGGGGACGAAATGAGCAGTTCTTC.